The 28 T cell receptor beta chains below were found in one sample sequenced in a study of spatial heterogeneity in lung cancer. TCRdb re-derived calls from the 5' RACE reads in MiXCR, one entry per CDR3 protein. The sample lists around 110,000 distinct CDR3 sequences; approximately 12% were seen once. This sample's time point: blood at routine non-recurrence follow-up after resection. The study sequenced unsorted whole RNA from tumor, nontumor lung or frozen PBMC. Sequences were derived from PBMCs, sampled at follow-up. The receptor source for this set is a male donor with early-stage non-small cell lung cancer.

V is TRBV7-2 and J is TRBJ1-5; TRBD1 is a possible D gene (6 bases). The CDR3 runs 13 residues. Per the germline V gene, CDR1 is SGHTA and CDR2 is FQGNSA. Deletions cut 4 bases from V and 7 bases from J, with 11 bases between. CDR3 protein: CASSSLRGQPQHF. CDR3 nucleotide sequence: TGTGCCAGCAGCTCCCTTAGGGGGCAGCCCCAGCATTTT. The variable domain in full, with the rest retrieved from reference TRBV7-2 and TRBJ1-5, is GAGVSQSPSNKVTEKGKDVELRCDPISGHTALYWYRQSLGQGLEFLIYFQGNSAPDKSGLPSDRFSAERTGGSVSTLTIQRTQQEDSAVYLCASSSLRGQPQHFGDGTRLSIL.

CDR3 nucleotide sequence: TGTGCCAGCAGCCCTACAGGGTCCTACGAGCAGTACTTC. Its protein is CASSPTGSYEQYF. This sequence joins TRBV6-2 or TRBV6-3 and TRBJ2-7; a possible D gene is TRBD1 (6 bases). CDR1 and CDR2 (germline): MNHEY, SVGEGT. V lost 6 bases and J 1 base, leaving 10 bases between the germline ends. The CDR3 covers 13 residues.

The chain joins TRBV6-1 to TRBJ2-1; 7 bases align to TRBD1. Per the germline V gene, CDR1 is MNHNS and CDR2 is SASEGT. The V and J ends lost 6 bases and 4 bases, in that order; junction bases with no gene match: 3. This CDR3 is 13 amino acids long. The DNA for the CDR3 is TGTGCCAGCAGGAGGGACAGTTACAATGAGCAGTTCTTC. Translating it yields CASRRDSYNEQFF.

This clonotype was detected a few times. The chain employs TRBV4-1 and TRBJ2-1, with TRBD1 identical over 8 bases. V lost 0 bases, J lost 7 bases, and 5 bases stayed unmatched. The CDR3 sequence is 15 residues long. Germline V CDR1 and CDR2: MGHRA, YSYEKL. The CDR3 region is CASSQENRGLNEQFF. CDR3 coding DNA: TGCGCCAGCAGCCAAGAGAACAGGGGGTTGAATGAGCAGTTCTTC.

This clonotype has a count of ten or more. The chain uses TRBV19 and TRBJ1-3; D is unclear. This CDR3 has 16 amino acids. CDR1 and CDR2 from the germline V gene are LNHDA and SQIVND (reference sequence). Between the trimmed V and J ends, which lost 6 bases and 3 bases, there was a span of 18 bases. The CDR3 here is CASRTLETRRGNTIYF. The CDR3 DNA is TGTGCCAGTAGAACCCTGGAGACGAGACGTGGAAACACCATATATTTT. Full variable domain (outside the CDR3, taken from reference TRBV19 and TRBJ1-3): DGGITQSPKYLFRKEGQNVTLSCEQNLNHDAMYWYRQDPGQGLRLIYYSQIVNDFQKGDIAEGYSVSREKKESFPLTVTSAQKNPTAFYLCASRTLETRRGNTIYFGEGSWLTVV.

V usage is TRBV10-3 and J usage is TRBJ1-5; TRBD1 matches at 9 bases. The CDR3 has 17 residues. Germline V gene lookup returns CDR1 ENHRY and CDR2 SYGVKD. V dropped 4 bases and J dropped 5; count of bases not matched to a gene: 12. CDR3 amino acids: CAISGSSGTGIDQPQHF. The DNA for the CDR3 is TGTGCCATCAGTGGTAGCTCCGGGACAGGGATAGATCAGCCCCAGCATTTT.

This clonotype was seen many times. The chain couples TRBV12-3 or TRBV12-4 to TRBJ1-4; D possibly corresponds to TRBD1 (6 bases). CDR3 size: 15 residues. V gave up 5 bases and J gave up 7 bases, with 17 bases separating them. DNA of the CDR3: TGTGCCAGCAGTACCCGACAGGAAAAGGGTGAAAAACTGTTTTTT. This gives the protein CASSTRQEKGEKLFF.

The chain combines TRBV29-1 with TRBJ2-7; weak D call: TRBD2 (5 bases). The CDR3 has 13 amino acids. Germline V CDR1 and CDR2: SQVTM, ANQGSEA. Trimming left V 7 bases short and J 0 bases short, with 13 bases between. The CDR3 coding sequence is TGCAGCGCCGTAAGCGGCAACTCCTACGAGCAGTACTTC. Protein: CSAVSGNSYEQYF.

This clonotype was detected only a few times. The CDR3 spells CASSREGETQYF. Here the CDR3 DNA reads TGCGCCAGCAGCCGGGAGGGAGAGACCCAGTACTTC. This sequence joins TRBV5-1 and TRBJ2-5, with 8 bases identical to TRBD2. After removal of 4 bases from V and 4 bases from J, the junction contained 0 bases not matched to a gene. Germline CDR1 SGHRS, CDR2 YFSETQ. There are 12 residues in the CDR3.

In this sample, this clonotype turned up many times. J is TRBJ2-3 and V is TRBV28, with 8 bases that match TRBD2. CDR1 and CDR2 (germline): MDHEN, SYDVKM. The CDR3 has 15 amino acids. V shed 3 bases, J shed 2 bases, and the junction held 4 bases outside the gene matches. DNA for the CDR3: TGTGCCAGCAGTTTCCAGCGGGGGACCACAGATACGCAGTATTTT. This codes for CASSFQRGTTDTQYF.

CDR3 protein: CSVEIRAPRNTQYF. The CDR3 DNA sequence: TGCAGCGTTGAGATCCGGGCCCCGAGGAATACGCAGTATTTT. The chain has TRBV29-1 and TRBJ2-3; D is undetermined. V lost 3 bases to trimming and J lost 7 bases, with 17 bases between them. This CDR3 comprises 14 residues. Per the germline V gene, CDR1 is SQVTM and CDR2 is ANQGSEA.

This chain links TRBV9 with TRBJ2-2; 9 bases map to TRBD1. Germline V gene sequence: CDR1 SGDLS, CDR2 YYNGEE. The CDR3 contains 15 residues. CDR3 bases: TGTGCAAGTAGTGGACAGGGGAGGCCCGCCGGGGAGCTGTTTTTT. Translated: CASSGQGRPAGELFF.

The gene calls are TRBV30 and TRBJ1-6, with D possibly being TRBD1 (6 bases). CDR1 is GTSNPN and CDR2 is SVGIG in the germline V gene (reference sequence). The CDR3 covers 16 residues. Between the trimmed V and J ends, which lost 4 bases and 4 bases, there was a span of 17 bases. The CDR3 region has the DNA TGTGCCTGGACCACCAGAGGGACACCTTATAATTCACCCCTCCACTTT. This gives the protein CAWTTRGTPYNSPLHF.

J is TRBJ2-1 and V is TRBV4-3, with D perhaps matching TRBD1 (5 bases). The CDR3 is made up of 13 amino acids. Germline values: CDR1 LGHNA, CDR2 YSLEER. Trimming removed 0 bases from V and 14 bases from J, with 14 bases in between. The CDR3, as DNA: TGCGCCAGCAGCCAAGATTCGGGCAGGGCGGAGTTCTTC. Translating gives CASSQDSGRAEFF.

In its sample, this clonotype was seen many times. This rearrangement joins TRBV7-2 to TRBJ2-5; 10 bases fit TRBD2. The germline CDR1 and CDR2 sequences are SGHTA and FQGNSA. This CDR3 comprises 15 residues. V shed 4 bases and J 2 bases; nucleotides not matched to a gene: 4. The CDR3 DNA is TGTGCCAGCAGCTCGGGACTAGCGCAACAAGAGACCCAGTACTTC. The encoded protein is CASSSGLAQQETQYF.

The V and J genes are TRBV30 and TRBJ2-7; D is ambiguous. The CDR3 spans 18 residues. Germline CDR1 GTSNPN, CDR2 SVGIG (reference sequence). V was cut by 0 bases and J by 0 bases, with 21 bases left in between. In DNA form, the CDR3 reads TGTGCCTGGAGTGTCGGCATCACAGTCATGGGCAGCTCCTACGAGCAGTACTTC. Translation: CAWSVGITVMGSSYEQYF.

The rearrangement links TRBV12-3 or TRBV12-4 to TRBJ1-4, with 8 bases matching TRBD1. CDR3 length equals 15 residues. V lost 5 bases, J lost 7 bases, and 9 bases stayed unmatched. The CDR3 loop is CASSPDRGGGEKLFF. In DNA form, the CDR3 reads TGTGCCAGCAGTCCCGACAGGGGAGGAGGTGAAAAACTGTTTTTT.

In its sample, this clonotype was seen a few times. The V and J genes are TRBV19 and TRBJ2-5, with 7 bases identical to TRBD2. V lost 3 bases, J lost 5 bases, and 9 bases stayed unmatched. Germline V gene data show CDR1 as LNHDA and CDR2 as SQIVND (reference sequence). The CDR3 extends over 15 amino acids. CDR3 sequence reads: CASSIPGGGVETQYF. The CDR3 bases are TGTGCCAGTAGTATCCCGGGAGGTGGCGTGGAGACCCAGTACTTC.

In its sample, this clonotype was seen a few times. The chain employs TRBV28 and TRBJ2-7, with D possibly TRBD1 on 6 matching bases. Germline values: CDR1 MDHEN, CDR2 SYDVKM. V was trimmed by 4 bases and J by 7 bases, leaving 20 bases between them. The CDR3 contains 15 residues. This CDR3 is CASSSPSDRTQEQYF. In nucleotides, the CDR3 is TGTGCCAGCAGTTCCCCCTCCGACAGGACCCAGGAGCAGTACTTC. The full variable domain, in which reference TRBV28 and TRBJ2-7 provide the parts outside the CDR3, is DVKVTQSSRYLVKRTGEKVFLECVQDMDHENMFWYRQDPGLGLRLIYFSYDVKMKEKGDIPEGYSVSREKKERFSLILESASTNQTSMYLCASSSPSDRTQEQYFGPGTRLTVT.

This clonotype was detected many times. The genes are TRBV29-1 and TRBJ2-3; tentatively, D is TRBD2 (5 bases). Trimming removed 7 bases at V and 4 bases at J, with 15 bases between. The CDR3 runs 13 residues. Germline V CDR1 and CDR2: SQVTM, ANQGSEA. As DNA, the CDR3 is TGCAGCGCCGCTCCGGGGAGCGCAGATACGCAGTATTTT. This codes for CSAAPGSADTQYF.

This chain links TRBV6-1 with TRBJ1-1, with TRBD1 matching 8 bases. With 6 bases clipped from V and 4 bases from J, the junction kept 10 bases outside the gene matches. This CDR3 is built from 15 residues. Per germline, CDR1 MNHNS and CDR2 SASEGT. For the CDR3, the DNA is TGTGCCAGCAGGAGGTCAGGGGGCGCCTCCACTGAAGCTTTCTTT. Translation gives CASRRSGGASTEAFF.

The V and J genes are TRBV12-3 or TRBV12-4 and TRBJ1-2; 8 bases agree with TRBD1. The V segment lost 6 bases and the J segment 5 bases; nucleotides outside the gene matches: 11. This CDR3 is 15 amino acids long. CDR3 DNA: TGTGCCAGCAGCTCTGCGCAGGGGGCGGGGTATGGCTACACCTTC. It is translated as CASSSAQGAGYGYTF.

This chain's CDR3 is CSVQGVAYEQYF. The CDR3 DNA sequence: TGCAGTGTTCAGGGGGTGGCCTACGAGCAGTACTTC. The genes are TRBV20-1 and TRBJ2-7; 7 nucleotides line up with TRBD1. With V trimmed by 7 bases and J by 2 bases, 5 bases remained unmatched. There are 12 residues in the CDR3. Germline lookup yields CDR1 DFQATT and CDR2 SNEGSKA (reference sequence).

This clonotype was counted only a few times. The CDR3 sequence is CASSLAPGNTEAFF. For the CDR3, the DNA is TGCGCCAGCAGCTTGGCGCCAGGCAACACTGAAGCTTTCTTT. The rearrangement joins TRBV5-1 to TRBJ1-1; D is unresolved. The germline V and J ends were trimmed by 0 bases and 2 bases, with 8 bases remaining between them. Germline CDR1 SGHRS, CDR2 YFSETQ. The CDR3 consists of 14 residues.

This chain links TRBV2 with TRBJ2-1; 7 nucleotides align to TRBD2. Trimming removed 7 bases from V and 9 bases from J; junction bases left unmatched: 12. Germline V gives CDR1 SNHLY, CDR2 FYNNEI. CDR3 length equals 14 residues. The DNA for the CDR3 is TGTGCCAGCATAACTCTGGGGGGGACCGGTGAGCAGTTCTTC. Its protein product is CASITLGGTGEQFF.

The chain combines TRBV5-5 with TRBJ1-1; D gene unclear. Germline CDR1 and CDR2: SGHKS and YYEKEE (reference sequence). This CDR3 has 15 amino acids. V dropped 4 bases and J dropped 2 bases, with 15 bases sitting between them. The CDR3 DNA sequence: TGTGCCAGCAGCCGTAGGACGGCCTTCAACACTGAAGCTTTCTTT. Residues: CASSRRTAFNTEAFF.

The rearrangement links TRBV6-5 to TRBJ1-5; 8 bases are a match to TRBD1. This CDR3 has 14 amino acids. Unmatched junction bases numbered 6, after V lost 5 bases and J lost 6 bases. CDR1 and CDR2 from the germline V gene are MNHEY and SVGAGI. CDR3 sequence: CASSQDRASQPQHF. CDR3 DNA: TGTGCCAGCAGTCAGGACAGGGCAAGTCAGCCCCAGCATTTT.

The rearrangement uses TRBV15 and TRBJ1-1; D not resolved. V lost 0 bases to trimming and J lost 1 base, with 12 bases between them. This CDR3 spans 16 amino acids. The V gene's germline CDR1 is LNHNV and CDR2 YYDKDF (reference sequence). As DNA, the CDR3 is TGTGCCACCAGCAGAGATATCGGTCAGACGAACACTGAAGCTTTCTTT. As protein: CATSRDIGQTNTEAFF.